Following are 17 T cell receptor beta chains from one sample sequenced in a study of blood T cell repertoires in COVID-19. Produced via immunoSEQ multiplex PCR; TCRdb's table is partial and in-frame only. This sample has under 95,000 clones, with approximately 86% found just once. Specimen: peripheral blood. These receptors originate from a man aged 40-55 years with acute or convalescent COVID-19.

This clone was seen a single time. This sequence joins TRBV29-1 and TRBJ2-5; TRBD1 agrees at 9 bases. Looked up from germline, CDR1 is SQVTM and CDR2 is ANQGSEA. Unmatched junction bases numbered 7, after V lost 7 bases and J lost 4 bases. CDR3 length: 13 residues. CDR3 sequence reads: CSALTGGGETQYF. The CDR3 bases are TGCAGCGCCCTCACAGGGGGCGGAGAGACCCAGTACTTC. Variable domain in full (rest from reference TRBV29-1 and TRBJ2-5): SAVISQKPSRDICQRGTSLTIQCQVDSQVTMMFWYRQQPGQSLTLIATANQGSEATYESGFVIDKFPISRPNLTFSTLTVSNMSPEDSSIYLCSALTGGGETQYFGPGTRLLVL.

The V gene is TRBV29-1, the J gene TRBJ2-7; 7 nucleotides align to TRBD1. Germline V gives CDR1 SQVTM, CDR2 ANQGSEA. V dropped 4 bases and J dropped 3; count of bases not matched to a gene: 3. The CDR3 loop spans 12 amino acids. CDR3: CSVGQGDYEQYF. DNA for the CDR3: TGCAGCGTTGGCCAGGGGGACTACGAGCAGTACTTC.

CDR3 sequence: CASSQFRGVGDTQYF. The DNA of the CDR3 is TGTGCCAGCAGCCAATTTCGGGGGGTTGGAGATACGCAGTATTTT. This chain uses TRBV3-1 (or the pseudogene TRBV3-2) with TRBJ2-3; 7 nucleotides match TRBD2. The length of the CDR3 is 15 residues. The V gene's germline CDR1 is LGHDT and CDR2 YNNKEL (reference sequence). The trim removed 2 bases at V and 5 bases at J, leaving 7 bases unmatched.

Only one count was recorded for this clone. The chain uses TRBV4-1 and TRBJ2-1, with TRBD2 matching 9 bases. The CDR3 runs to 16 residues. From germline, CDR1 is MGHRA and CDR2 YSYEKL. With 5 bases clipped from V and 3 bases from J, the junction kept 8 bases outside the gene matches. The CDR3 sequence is CASSAGGPVLYNEQFF. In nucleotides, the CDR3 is TGCGCCAGCAGCGCGGGAGGGCCCGTGCTCTACAATGAGCAGTTCTTC.

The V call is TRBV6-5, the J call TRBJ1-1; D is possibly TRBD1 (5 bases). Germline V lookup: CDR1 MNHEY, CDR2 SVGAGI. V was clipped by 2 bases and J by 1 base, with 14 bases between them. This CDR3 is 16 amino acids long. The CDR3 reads CASSYKYLTGNTEAFF. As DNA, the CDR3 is TGTGCCAGCAGTTACAAGTACCTTACAGGGAACACTGAAGCTTTCTTT.

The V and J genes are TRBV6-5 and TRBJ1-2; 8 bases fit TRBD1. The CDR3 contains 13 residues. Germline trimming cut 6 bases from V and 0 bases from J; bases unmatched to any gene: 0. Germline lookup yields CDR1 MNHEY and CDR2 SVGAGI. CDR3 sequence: CASRDRANYGYTF. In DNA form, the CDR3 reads TGTGCCAGCAGGGACAGGGCTAACTATGGCTACACCTTC.

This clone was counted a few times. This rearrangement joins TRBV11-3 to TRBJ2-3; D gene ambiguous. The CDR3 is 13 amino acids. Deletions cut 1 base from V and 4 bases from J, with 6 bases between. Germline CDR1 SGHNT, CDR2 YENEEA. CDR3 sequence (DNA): TGTGCCAGCAGCTTAGGAGCGTCAGATACGCAGTATTTT. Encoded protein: CASSLGASDTQYF. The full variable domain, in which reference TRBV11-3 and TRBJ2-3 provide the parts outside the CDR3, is EAGVVQSPRYKIIEKKQPVAFWCNPISGHNTLYWYLQNLGQGPELLIRYENEEAVDDSQLPKDRFSAERLKGVDSTLKIQPAELGDSAVYLCASSLGASDTQYFGPGTRLTVL.

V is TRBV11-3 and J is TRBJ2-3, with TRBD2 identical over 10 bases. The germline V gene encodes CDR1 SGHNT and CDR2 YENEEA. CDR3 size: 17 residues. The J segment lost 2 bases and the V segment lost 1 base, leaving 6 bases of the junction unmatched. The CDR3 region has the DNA TGTGCCAGCAGCTTAGGGTCTAGCGGGGGATTCACAGATACGCAGTATTTT. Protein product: CASSLGSSGGFTDTQYF. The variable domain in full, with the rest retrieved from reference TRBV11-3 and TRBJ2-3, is EAGVVQSPRYKIIEKKQPVAFWCNPISGHNTLYWYLQNLGQGPELLIRYENEEAVDDSQLPKDRFSAERLKGVDSTLKIQPAELGDSAVYLCASSLGSSGGFTDTQYFGPGTRLTVL.

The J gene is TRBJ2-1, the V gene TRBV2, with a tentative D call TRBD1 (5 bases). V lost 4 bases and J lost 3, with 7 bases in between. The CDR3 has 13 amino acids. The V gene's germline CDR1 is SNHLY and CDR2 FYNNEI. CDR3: CASSGGVYNEQFF. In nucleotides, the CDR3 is TGTGCCAGCAGTGGGGGCGTCTACAATGAGCAGTTCTTC.

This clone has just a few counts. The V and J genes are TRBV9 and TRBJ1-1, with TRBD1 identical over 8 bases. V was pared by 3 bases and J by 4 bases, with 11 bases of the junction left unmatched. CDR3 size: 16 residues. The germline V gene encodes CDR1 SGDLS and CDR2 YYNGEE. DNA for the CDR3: TGTGCCAGCAGCGCCTACAGGGGGGATTTCGTCACTGAAGCTTTCTTT. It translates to CASSAYRGDFVTEAFF. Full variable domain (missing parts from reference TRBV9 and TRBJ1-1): DSGVTQTPKHLITATGQRVTLRCSPRSGDLSVYWYQQSLDQGLQFLIQYYNGEERAKGNILERFSAQQFPDLHSELNLSSLELGDSALYFCASSAYRGDFVTEAFFGQGTRLTVV.

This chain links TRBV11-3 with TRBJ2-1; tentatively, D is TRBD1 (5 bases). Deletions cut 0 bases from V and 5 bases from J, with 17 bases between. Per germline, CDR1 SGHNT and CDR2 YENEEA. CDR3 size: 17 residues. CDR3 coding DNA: TGTGCCAGCAGCTTAGACTCGGGCAGGGTATTCGACAATGAGCAGTTCTTC. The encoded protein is CASSLDSGRVFDNEQFF.

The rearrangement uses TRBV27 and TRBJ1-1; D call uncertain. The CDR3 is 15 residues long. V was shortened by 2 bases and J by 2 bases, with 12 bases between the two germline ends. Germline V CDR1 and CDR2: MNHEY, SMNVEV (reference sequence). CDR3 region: CASSLVPSGNTEAFF. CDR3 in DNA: TGTGCCAGCAGTTTAGTTCCCTCGGGAAACACTGAAGCTTTCTTT.

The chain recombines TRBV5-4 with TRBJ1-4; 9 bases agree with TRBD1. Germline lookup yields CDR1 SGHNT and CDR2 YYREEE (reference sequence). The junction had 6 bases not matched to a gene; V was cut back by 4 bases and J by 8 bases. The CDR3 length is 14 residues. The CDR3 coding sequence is TGTGCCAGCAGCCCGGGACAGGGAAGAGAAAAACTGTTTTTT. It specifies CASSPGQGREKLFF.

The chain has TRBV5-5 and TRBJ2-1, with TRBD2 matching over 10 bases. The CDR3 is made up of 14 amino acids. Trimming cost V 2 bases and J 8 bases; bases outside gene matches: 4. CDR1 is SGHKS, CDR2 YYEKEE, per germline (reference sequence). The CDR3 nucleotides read TGTGCCAGCAGCTTAACTAGCGGGATCTATGAGCAGTTCTTC. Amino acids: CASSLTSGIYEQFF. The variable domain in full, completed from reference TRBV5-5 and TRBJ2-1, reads DAGVTQSPTHLIKTRGQQVTLRCSPISGHKSVSWYQQVLGQGPQFIFQYYEKEERGRGNFPDRFSARQFPNYSSELNVNALLLGDSALYLCASSLTSGIYEQFFGPGTRLTVL.

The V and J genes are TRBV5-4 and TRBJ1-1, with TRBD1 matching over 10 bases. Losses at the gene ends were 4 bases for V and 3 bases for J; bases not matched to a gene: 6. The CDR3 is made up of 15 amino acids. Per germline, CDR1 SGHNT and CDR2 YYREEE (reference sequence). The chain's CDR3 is CASSPQDRGDTEAFF. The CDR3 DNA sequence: TGTGCCAGCAGCCCCCAGGACAGGGGGGACACTGAAGCTTTCTTT. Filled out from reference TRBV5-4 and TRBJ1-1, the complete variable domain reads ETGVTQSPTHLIKTRGQQVTLRCSSQSGHNTVSWYQQALGQGPQFIFQYYREEENGRGNFPPRFSGLQFPNYSSELNVNALELDDSALYLCASSPQDRGDTEAFFGQGTRLTVV.

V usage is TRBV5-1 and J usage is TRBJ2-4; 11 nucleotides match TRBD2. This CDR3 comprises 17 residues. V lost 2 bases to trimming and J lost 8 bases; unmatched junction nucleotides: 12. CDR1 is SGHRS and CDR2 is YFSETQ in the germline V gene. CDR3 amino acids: CASSLPTSGSGGDIQYF. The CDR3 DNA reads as TGCGCCAGCAGCTTACCCACTAGCGGGAGCGGGGGGGACATTCAGTACTTC.

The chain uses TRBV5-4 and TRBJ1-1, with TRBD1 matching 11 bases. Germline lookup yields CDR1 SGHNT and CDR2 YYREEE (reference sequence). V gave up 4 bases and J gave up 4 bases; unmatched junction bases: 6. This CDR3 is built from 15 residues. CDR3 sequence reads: CASSVPGTGGTEAFF. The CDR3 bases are TGTGCCAGCAGCGTCCCCGGGACAGGGGGCACTGAAGCTTTCTTT.